The clone carrying this T cell receptor beta chain occurred many times. Its antigen is undetermined. These data come from a study of human T cells and chemical hapten exposure. Germline CDR1 reads SGHAT; CDR2 reads FQNNGV. This CDR3 has 16 amino acids. The V gene lost 5 bases and the J gene lost 10 bases, with 21 bases spanning the gap. Unfractionated whole blood was the source from which total RNA was extracted. Study results and limitations: Among TCRs, those above 1 in 1000 frequency were unaffected by DPC sensitization.

Library construction involved attaching unique molecular identifiers to individual cDNA molecules, which allowed quantitative, reproducible TCR counting. As originally analysed: Per sample, the median was around 96,000 TCRs, with values from around 24,000 to 710,000. TCRdb reprocessed the 5' RACE reads with MiXCR, giving one entry per CDR3 protein. The V and J calls and clone size come from TCRdb's table, not from the authors' own analysis. The table shows roughly 81,000 distinct CDR3 sequences, with roughly 8% occurring only once. The receptor comes from a male donor in good health. The rearrangement uses TRBV11-2 and TRBJ1-6; TRBD1 might be the D (6 bases). The CDR3 nucleotides read TGTGCCAGCAGCCTAACACGGGCAGGGGTGGACTCACCCCTCCACTTT. It encodes CASSLTRAGVDSPLHF.